What follows are 27 T cell receptor beta chains derived from one specimen sequenced in a study of technical replicates of blood from a handful of donors. Assay: immunoSEQ multiplex PCR; the TCRdb copy retains only in-frame clones and omits some. The top ten hold more than 0.12% of the sample, which has around 80,000 clones, about 98% seen once. The sample taken for sequencing was T cells isolated from PBMCs. The source is a human donor in good health.

V is TRBV12-5 and J is TRBJ1-1, with 11 bases lining up with TRBD1. The J segment lost 5 bases and the V segment lost 2 bases, leaving 13 bases of the junction unmatched. CDR1 is LGHNT, CDR2 FRNRAP, per germline. The CDR3 sequence is 18 residues long. The CDR3 region is CASGLIGTGGVVRTEAFF. The CDR3 DNA reads TGTGCTAGTGGTTTGATTGGGACAGGGGGAGTGGTGCGAACTGAAGCTTTCTTT.

The chain has TRBV5-6 and TRBJ1-3; D is possibly TRBD1 (6 bases). The CDR3 runs to 14 residues. V was cut by 2 bases and J by 3 bases, with 9 bases left in between. Germline lookup yields CDR1 SGHDT and CDR2 YYEEEE. CDR3 bases: TGTGCCAGCAGCTTACAGGGCGGTGGAAACACCATATATTTT. Protein sequence: CASSLQGGGNTIYF.

This clone was detected only once. The chain combines TRBV7-9 with TRBJ2-7; TRBD2 matches 7 bases. The CDR3 covers 16 residues. Germline V gene lookup returns CDR1 SEHNR and CDR2 FQNEAQ (reference sequence). J was trimmed by 6 bases and V by 1 base; bases with no gene match: 12. The CDR3 here is CASSLDLQRGSLEQYF. CDR3 bases: TGTGCCAGCAGCTTAGATCTACAGCGGGGATCTCTCGAGCAGTACTTC.

This clone appeared once. The chain uses TRBV11-3 and TRBJ2-1, with D uncertain. The V end lost 5 bases, the J end lost 2 bases, and 10 bases lay between the germline ends. The V gene's germline CDR1 is SGHNT and CDR2 YENEEA. The CDR3 consists of 14 residues. The CDR3 sequence is CASSPAGAYNEQFF. The DNA for the CDR3 is TGTGCCAGCAGCCCGGCCGGAGCCTACAATGAGCAGTTCTTC.

This clone was counted a single time. The chain is built from TRBV5-1 and TRBJ2-1; 13 nucleotides line up with TRBD2. This CDR3 comprises 16 residues. The germline V gene has CDR1 SGHRS and CDR2 YFSETQ. J lost 9 bases, V lost 0 bases, and 6 bases had no gene match. The CDR3 nucleotides are TGCGCCAGCAGCTTGGCCGGGACTAGCGGGGCGGGTGAGCAGTTCTTC. It encodes CASSLAGTSGAGEQFF.

The rearrangement links TRBV2 to TRBJ2-3; TRBD1 matches 7 bases. Trimming removed 4 bases from V and 4 bases from J; junction bases left unmatched: 8. Germline-derived CDR1 and CDR2 are SNHLY and FYNNEI. The CDR3 covers 15 residues. This chain's CDR3 is CASSVQGKRADTQYF. The CDR3 nucleotides read TGTGCCAGCAGTGTACAGGGGAAAAGGGCAGATACGCAGTATTTT.

V and J are TRBV7-3 and TRBJ2-1; D remains ambiguous. This CDR3 comprises 13 residues. Trimming pared 5 bases from V and 5 bases from J, leaving 10 bases between. From germline, CDR1 is SGHTA and CDR2 FQGTGA. The CDR3 DNA is TGTGCCAGCAGCCACAGCCAGGACAATGAGCAGTTCTTC. Translation gives CASSHSQDNEQFF.

The J gene is TRBJ1-2, the V gene TRBV5-6, with 11 bases aligning to TRBD1. Germline CDR1 is SGHDT and CDR2 is YYEEEE. The V and J ends lost 4 bases and 8 bases, in that order; junction bases with no gene match: 10. The CDR3 loop spans 15 amino acids. This CDR3 reads CASSGGTGGQLGYTF. CDR3 bases: TGTGCCAGCAGCGGGGGGACAGGGGGACAATTGGGCTACACCTTC. The full variable domain, its missing parts supplied by reference TRBV5-6 and TRBJ1-2, is DAGVTQSPTHLIKTRGQQVTLRCSPKSGHDTVSWYQQALGQGPQFIFQYYEEEERQRGNFPDRFSGHQFPNYSSELNVNALLLGDSALYLCASSGGTGGQLGYTFGSGTRLTVV.

The chain uses TRBV4-1 and TRBJ1-5; TRBD1 is a possible D gene (6 bases). This CDR3 region has 15 residues. Trimming removed 4 bases from V and 2 bases from J, with 12 bases in between. Germline loops: CDR1 MGHRA, CDR2 YSYEKL. In DNA, the CDR3 is TGCGCCAGCAGCCCAGGGGATTACGGCAATCAGCCCCAGCATTTT. Encoded protein: CASSPGDYGNQPQHF.

The V and J genes are TRBV7-2 and TRBJ1-5; D remains unclear. V lost 3 bases, J lost 7 bases, and 7 bases lay in between. The CDR3 has 12 residues. Per the germline V gene, CDR1 is SGHTA and CDR2 is FQGNSA. The CDR3 loop reads CASSLSKQPQHF. The CDR3 DNA reads as TGTGCCAGCAGCTTGTCAAAACAGCCCCAGCATTTT.

The chain combines TRBV5-4 with TRBJ2-1; 9 bases align to TRBD2. V shed 0 bases, J shed 2 bases, and the junction held 3 bases outside the gene matches. Germline-derived CDR1 and CDR2 are SGHNT and YYREEE (reference sequence). CDR3 size: 16 residues. The CDR3 sequence: CASSLASSGAYNEQFF. The CDR3 coding sequence is TGTGCCAGCAGCTTGGCTTCTAGCGGGGCCTACAATGAGCAGTTCTTC.

The rearrangement joins TRBV29-1 to TRBJ2-5, with D perhaps matching TRBD1 (5 bases). The CDR3 consists of 14 residues. The germline V gene has CDR1 SQVTM and CDR2 ANQGSEA. V was trimmed by 6 bases and J by 2 bases, leaving 16 bases between them. CDR3 in amino acids: CSVANRLTQETQYF. The CDR3 DNA reads as TGCAGCGTCGCGAACAGGCTCACTCAAGAGACCCAGTACTTC.

V and J are TRBV7-2 and TRBJ2-3; D is possibly TRBD2 (6 bases). Trimming removed 3 bases from V and 8 bases from J, with 12 bases in between. CDR1 SGHTA and CDR2 FQGNSA come from the germline V gene. The CDR3 has 13 amino acids. CDR3 amino acids: CASSLGLIATQYF. The CDR3 DNA follows: TGTGCCAGCAGCTTGGGACTGATCGCTACGCAGTATTTT.

The CDR3 here is CASSFGTGGMGYEQYF. CDR3 nucleotides: TGCGCCAGCAGCTTTGGGACAGGGGGAATGGGCTACGAGCAGTACTTC. The genes are TRBV5-1 and TRBJ2-7; TRBD1 matches at 11 bases. The CDR3 runs to 16 residues. V was pared by 2 bases and J by 3 bases, with 7 bases of the junction left unmatched. Germline-derived CDR1 and CDR2 are SGHRS and YFSETQ.

CDR3 DNA: TGTGCCAGCAGTATCGGACAGGGAGAAACTGAAGCTTTCTTT. Translated: CASSIGQGETEAFF. This chain connects TRBV27 to TRBJ1-1, with TRBD1 identical over 8 bases. Germline-derived CDR1 and CDR2 are MNHEY and SMNVEV (reference sequence). There are 14 residues in the CDR3. With V trimmed by 5 bases and J by 5 bases, 7 bases remained unmatched.

This sequence joins TRBV28 and TRBJ1-2, with 9 bases identical to TRBD1. CDR1 and CDR2 (germline): MDHEN, SYDVKM. Losses at the gene ends were 7 bases for V and 1 base for J; bases not matched to a gene: 4. The CDR3 runs to 14 residues. The CDR3 reads CASIGTGYNYGYTF. The CDR3 DNA reads as TGTGCCAGCATCGGGACAGGGTATAACTATGGCTACACCTTC.

This chain connects TRBV5-4 to TRBJ2-3; TRBD2 is a possible D gene (6 bases). Germline loops: CDR1 SGHNT, CDR2 YYREEE (reference sequence). V shed 0 bases and J shed 3 bases, with 11 bases lying between them. This CDR3 is built from 15 residues. This CDR3 is CASSLGVTRTDTQYF. In nucleotides, the CDR3 is TGTGCCAGCAGCTTGGGGGTGACTAGGACAGATACGCAGTATTTT.

This sequence joins TRBV19 and TRBJ1-3, with a possible D match to TRBD1 (6 bases). The V and J ends lost 6 bases and 4 bases respectively, with 25 bases between them. Germline CDR1 LNHDA, CDR2 SQIVND (reference sequence). The CDR3 has 18 residues. For the CDR3, the DNA is TGTGCCAGTAGAAATCCAGAATCGACAGGCACGGGAGGAAACACCATATATTTT. Its protein product is CASRNPESTGTGGNTIYF.

The V call is TRBV19, the J call TRBJ1-6; 9 bases map to TRBD1. The CDR3 runs to 17 residues. CDR1 and CDR2 (germline): LNHDA, SQIVND (reference sequence). Trimming at V came to 5 bases and at J to 1 base, leaving 6 bases not matched to a gene. CDR3 bases: TGTGCCAGTAGTCCTAGACAGGGGGTTTCCTATAATTCACCCCTCCACTTT. This translates into CASSPRQGVSYNSPLHF. The full variable domain, with the rest looked up from reference TRBV19 and TRBJ1-6, is DGGITQSPKYLFRKEGQNVTLSCEQNLNHDAMYWYRQDPGQGLRLIYYSQIVNDFQKGDIAEGYSVSREKKESFPLTVTSAQKNPTAFYLCASSPRQGVSYNSPLHFGNGTRLTVT.

The CDR3 DNA reads as TGCAGCGTTGAGAATAGCGGACTAGCCCACGAGCAGTACTTC. The encoded protein is CSVENSGLAHEQYF. This chain connects TRBV29-1 to TRBJ2-7, with 8 bases identical to TRBD2. The CDR3 is 14 residues long. V was pared by 3 bases and J by 5 bases, with 9 bases of the junction left unmatched. Germline CDR1 reads SQVTM; CDR2 reads ANQGSEA.

The V call is TRBV10-3, the J call TRBJ2-2; tentative D call: TRBD1 (6 bases). The germline CDR1 and CDR2 sequences are ENHRY and SYGVKD. Deletions cut 4 bases from V and 3 bases from J, with 12 bases between. This CDR3 has 15 residues. CDR3 nucleotide sequence: TGTGCCATCAGTGTGGGGGACACCTACACCGGGGAGCTGTTTTTT. This codes for CAISVGDTYTGELFF.

V is TRBV29-1 and J is TRBJ1-1; 10 bases are a match to TRBD1. CDR3 size: 14 residues. Per the germline V gene, CDR1 is SQVTM and CDR2 is ANQGSEA. With 7 bases clipped from V and 4 bases from J, the junction kept 9 bases outside the gene matches. In nucleotides, the CDR3 is TGCAGCGGGACCCCGGGACAGGGGACCACTGAAGCTTTCTTT. Its translation: CSGTPGQGTTEAFF.

CDR3 nucleotide sequence: TGTGCCAGCAGTGATATACCCGGGACTCTCAATCCGCGGGAGCAGTACTTC. This codes for CASSDIPGTLNPREQYF. The rearrangement joins TRBV6-1 to TRBJ2-7, with a possible D match to TRBD2 (6 bases). This CDR3 is 17 amino acids long. V was trimmed by 3 bases and J by 7 bases, leaving 25 bases between them. Per germline, CDR1 MNHNS and CDR2 SASEGT.

This chain uses TRBV6-5 with TRBJ2-3; the match to TRBD2 covers 8 bases. V dropped 5 bases and J dropped 2; count of bases not matched to a gene: 3. The CDR3 loop spans 14 amino acids. The germline V gene encodes CDR1 MNHEY and CDR2 SVGAGI. The CDR3 protein is CASSRTSLTDTQYF. CDR3 DNA sequence: TGTGCCAGCAGTCGGACTAGCCTCACAGATACGCAGTATTTT.

In nucleotides, the CDR3 is TGCGCCAGCAGCCAAGAATCTCTAGCGGGAGGGTATGAGCAGTTCTTC. Amino acids: CASSQESLAGGYEQFF. The chain joins TRBV4-1 to TRBJ2-1; 12 bases align to TRBD2. V trimming: 0 bases; J trimming: 8 bases; junction bases outside the gene matches: 5. CDR3 length: 16 amino acids. Germline V gives CDR1 MGHRA, CDR2 YSYEKL.

The gene calls are TRBV28 and TRBJ1-5; 9 bases fit TRBD1. This CDR3 spans 15 amino acids. The trim removed 4 bases at V and 4 bases at J, leaving 5 bases unmatched. Germline lookup yields CDR1 MDHEN and CDR2 SYDVKM. CDR3 nucleotide sequence: TGTGCCAGCAGTTCCCTAGACAGGGGGAATCAGCCCCAGCATTTT. It translates to CASSSLDRGNQPQHF.

The V gene is TRBV10-3, the J gene TRBJ1-5; a possible D gene is TRBD1 (6 bases). The V and J ends lost 4 bases and 6 bases respectively, with 13 bases between them. Germline V gene data show CDR1 as ENHRY and CDR2 as SYGVKD. The CDR3 runs 14 residues. The CDR3 region is CAISGGGGAQPQHF. CDR3 nucleotides: TGTGCCATCAGTGGGGGAGGGGGAGCTCAGCCCCAGCATTTT.